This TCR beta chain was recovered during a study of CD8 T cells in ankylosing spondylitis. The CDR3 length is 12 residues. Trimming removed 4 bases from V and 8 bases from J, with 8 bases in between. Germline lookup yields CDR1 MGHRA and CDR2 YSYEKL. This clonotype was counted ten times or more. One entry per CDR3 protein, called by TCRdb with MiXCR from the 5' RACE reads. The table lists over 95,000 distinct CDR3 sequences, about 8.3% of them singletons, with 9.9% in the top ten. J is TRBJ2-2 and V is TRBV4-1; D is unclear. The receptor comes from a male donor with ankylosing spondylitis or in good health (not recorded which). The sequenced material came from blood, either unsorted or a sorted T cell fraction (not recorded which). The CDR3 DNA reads TGCGCCAGCAGCCGCGCCGGGGGGGAGCTGTTTTTT. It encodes CASSRAGGELFF.